These 5 T cell receptor beta chains originate from one sample sequenced in a study of identifying expanded T cells in peripheral blood. Profiled with immunoSEQ multiplex PCR; TCRdb holds only in-frame clones, not every one. The table includes some 72,000 clones, about nine tenths detected once. Sequencing input: blood. These receptors all stem from a person aged 18 to 70 in good health.

The chain is built from TRBV11-2 and TRBJ2-3; weak D call: TRBD1 (5 bases). Per germline, CDR1 SGHAT and CDR2 FQNNGV. V was shortened by 5 bases and J by 2 bases, with 14 bases between the two germline ends. The CDR3 has 15 residues. The CDR3, as DNA: TGTGCCAGCAGCCCGAAGGGGTCCTCCACAGATACGCAGTATTTT. Protein sequence: CASSPKGSSTDTQYF.

The CDR3 loop is CASSLANRAATNEKLFF. The DNA of the CDR3 is TGTGCCAGCAGCTTAGCTAACAGGGCCGCAACTAATGAAAAACTGTTTTTT. The chain is built from TRBV7-8 and TRBJ1-4, with TRBD1 as a possible D gene (6 bases). V lost 0 bases to trimming and J lost 0 bases, with 11 bases between them. CDR3 length: 17 residues. Germline CDR1 SGHVS, CDR2 FQNEAQ.

The rearrangement links TRBV7-8 to TRBJ2-7; tentative D call: TRBD2 (5 bases). Germline loops: CDR1 SGHVS, CDR2 FQNEAQ. Trimming removed 5 bases from V and 7 bases from J, with 21 bases in between. The CDR3 has 15 amino acids. The CDR3 loop reads CASSPEGGPRNEQYF. In DNA form, the CDR3 reads TGTGCCAGCAGCCCCGAAGGAGGCCCCCGTAATGAGCAGTACTTC.

The V gene is TRBV5-4, the J gene TRBJ2-3; 10 nucleotides agree with TRBD2. The germline V gene has CDR1 SGHNT and CDR2 YYREEE (reference sequence). The CDR3 sequence is 15 residues long. After removal of 4 bases from V and 4 bases from J, the junction contained 6 bases not matched to a gene. The CDR3 loop is CASSRSGGAADTQYF. CDR3 sequence (DNA): TGTGCCAGCAGCCGGAGCGGGGGGGCCGCAGATACGCAGTATTTT.

The V gene is TRBV7-2, the J gene TRBJ2-2; D uncertain. This CDR3 region has 15 residues. Deletions cut 2 bases from V and 0 bases from J, with 7 bases between. CDR1 and CDR2 (germline): SGHTA, FQGNSA. CDR3 region: CASSLIVPNTGELFF. The DNA of the CDR3 is TGTGCCAGCAGCTTAATAGTTCCGAACACCGGGGAGCTGTTTTTT.